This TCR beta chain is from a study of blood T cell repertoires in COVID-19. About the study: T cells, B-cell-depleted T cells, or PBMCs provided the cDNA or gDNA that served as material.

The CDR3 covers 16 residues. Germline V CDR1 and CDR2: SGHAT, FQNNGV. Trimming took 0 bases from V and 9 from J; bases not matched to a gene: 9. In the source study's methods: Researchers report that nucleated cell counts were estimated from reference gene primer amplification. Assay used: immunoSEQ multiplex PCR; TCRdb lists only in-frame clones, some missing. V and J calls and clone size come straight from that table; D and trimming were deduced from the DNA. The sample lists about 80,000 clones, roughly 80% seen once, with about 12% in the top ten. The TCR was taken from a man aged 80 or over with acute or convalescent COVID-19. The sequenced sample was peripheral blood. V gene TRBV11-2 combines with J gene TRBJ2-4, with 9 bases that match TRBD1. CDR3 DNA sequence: TGTGCCAGCAGCTTAGAGGGACAGGGATACATGGGCATTCAGTACTTC. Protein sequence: CASSLEGQGYMGIQYF.